The rows below give T cell receptor beta chains drawn from one sample of a study of blood T cell repertoires in COVID-19. Assay: immunoSEQ multiplex PCR; the TCRdb copy retains only in-frame clones and omits some. Among some 150,000 clones listed, around nine tenths were seen once. What was sequenced was peripheral blood. These receptors all stem from a human donor in a cohort sampled during active COVID-19. Each CDR3 is given with its conserved first and last residue. The D gene is left open where the match is weak. Some rows have no size entry. The others give once, few or many, or a class for an expanded clone.

D	V	J	size	CDR3	DNA
TRBD1	TRBV9	TRBJ2-7	-	CASSVGKGTGSYEQYF	TGTGCCAGCAGCGTAGGCAAGGGGACAGGCTCCTACGAGCAGTACTTC
-	TRBV20-1	TRBJ1-6	-	CSASGGASPLHF	TGCAGTGCTAGTGGGGGAGCTTCACCCCTCCACTTT
-	TRBV7-9	TRBJ1-2	-	CASNPDSANYGYTF	TGTGCCAGCAACCCGGACAGCGCCAACTATGGCTACACCTTC
TRBD2	TRBV20-1	TRBJ2-3	many	CSASVAGGVDTQYF	TGCAGTGCTAGTGTAGCGGGAGGGGTAGATACGCAGTATTTT
-	TRBV19	TRBJ1-5	-	CASSPMGARLPIPNQPQHF	TGTGCCAGTAGCCCGATGGGGGCCCGATTACCAATTCCCAATCAGCCCCAGCATTTT
-	TRBV7-6	TRBJ2-5	-	CASSLAGGTQYF	TGTGCCAGCAGCTTAGCGGGGGGGACCCAGTACTTC
-	TRBV7-9	TRBJ1-3	few	CASSPVGPLRGSGNTIYF	TGTGCCAGCAGCCCGGTTGGGCCCCTTCGGGGAAGTGGAAACACCATATATTTT
TRBD2	TRBV7-8	TRBJ2-1	-	CASSSLFWREGLTEQFF	TGTGCCAGCAGCTCCCTGTTCTGGCGGGAGGGCCTTACTGAGCAGTTCTTC
TRBD2	TRBV7-2	TRBJ2-3	-	CASSPWTSATDTQYF	TGTGCCAGCAGCCCCTGGACTAGCGCAACAGATACGCAGTATTTT
TRBD2	TRBV19	TRBJ2-3	-	CASSVAGADTQYF	TGTGCCAGTAGCGTTGCGGGAGCAGATACGCAGTATTTT
-	TRBV6-5	TRBJ2-3	-	CASSYTALSTDTQYF	TGTGCCAGCAGTTATACCGCACTGAGCACAGATACGCAGTATTTT
-	TRBV6-5	TRBJ1-1	-	CASRSTGRTEAFF	TGTGCCAGCAGGTCCACAGGGAGAACTGAAGCTTTCTTT
TRBD1	TRBV18	TRBJ1-1	-	CASSSAGGAYTEAFF	TGTGCCAGCTCTTCCGCAGGGGGCGCGTACACTGAAGCTTTCTTT
-	TRBV7-3	TRBJ1-1	-	CASSRNRDTEAFF	TGTGCCAGCAGTCGAAACAGAGACACTGAAGCTTTCTTT
TRBD2	TRBV18	TRBJ2-2	-	CASSPTSGGTNTGELFF	TGTGCCAGCTCTCCCACTAGCGGGGGGACGAACACCGGGGAGCTGTTTTTT
TRBD2	TRBV27	TRBJ2-5	-	CASSSLAGPQETQYF	TGTGCCAGCAGTTCACTAGCGGGACCCCAAGAGACCCAGTACTTC
TRBD1	TRBV4-1	TRBJ1-1	once	CASSARQGGWTEAFF	TGCGCCAGCAGCGCGAGACAGGGGGGATGGACTGAAGCTTTCTTT
TRBD1	TRBV28	TRBJ1-3	-	CASSLSRRTGTKLDTIYF	TGTGCCAGCAGTTTATCCCGGAGGACAGGGACGAAATTGGACACCATATATTTT
-	TRBV4-1	TRBJ1-4	-	CASTGGGGKGANEKLFF	TGCGCCAGCACCGGGGGGGGAGGGAAAGGGGCTAATGAAAAACTGTTTTTT
-	TRBV30	TRBJ1-3	-	CAWSEGHSLGNTIYF	TGTGCCTGGAGTGAGGGACACAGCCTTGGAAACACCATATATTTT
-	TRBV5-5	TRBJ2-7	-	CASSLYDGDEQYF	TGTGCCAGCAGCTTGTACGACGGGGACGAGCAGTACTTC
-	TRBV7-9	TRBJ2-7	-	CASSLDIRTNYEQYF	TGTGCCAGCAGCTTAGATATTAGGACAAACTACGAGCAGTACTTC
TRBD1	TRBV13	TRBJ1-2	-	CASSLETGVYGYTF	TGTGCCAGCAGCTTAGAGACAGGGGTCTATGGCTACACCTTC
TRBD2	TRBV4-1	TRBJ2-7	-	CASSQEERGGRIEQYF	TGCGCCAGCAGCCAAGAAGAGCGGGGGGGCCGGATAGAGCAGTACTTC
TRBD1	TRBV19	TRBJ1-6	-	CASSIQGAGDSSPLHF	TGTGCCAGTAGTATACAGGGGGCGGGTGATTCGTCACCCCTCCACTTT
TRBD2	TRBV9	TRBJ2-3	-	CASSVSGGVIDTQYF	TGTGCCAGCAGCGTCAGCGGGGGGGTTATAGATACGCAGTATTTT
TRBD2	TRBV3-1/TRBV3-2	TRBJ2-5	-	CASSGTSGETQYF	TGTGCCAGCAGCGGGACTAGCGGCGAGACCCAGTACTTC
-	TRBV3-1/TRBV3-2	TRBJ1-3	-	CASSQGWKAPGSGNTIYF	TGTGCCAGCAGCCAAGGGTGGAAGGCTCCGGGTTCTGGAAACACCATATATTTT
-	TRBV6-5	TRBJ1-2	-	CANKQGSGYTF	TGTGCCAACAAACAGGGATCAGGCTACACCTTC
TRBD2	TRBV5-1	TRBJ2-7	-	CASSPGLADWPPYEQYF	TGCGCCAGCAGCCCGGGACTAGCGGACTGGCCTCCCTACGAGCAGTACTTC
-	TRBV5-7	TRBJ1-5	many	CASNYGVLFQPQHF	TGTGCCAGCAACTACGGGGTTTTATTTCAGCCCCAGCATTTT
-	TRBV28	TRBJ2-1	-	CASSPFSGVLSNEQFF	TGTGCCAGCAGCCCCTTTTCGGGAGTGCTTTCCAATGAGCAGTTCTTC
-	TRBV27	TRBJ2-6	-	CASSTSPSGANVLTF	TGTGCCAGCAGTACTTCACCCTCTGGGGCCAACGTCCTGACTTTC
TRBD1	TRBV6-5	TRBJ1-2	-	CASRNGQANYGYTF	TGTGCCAGCAGAAACGGACAGGCCAACTATGGCTACACCTTC
TRBD1	TRBV18	TRBJ1-6	-	CASSRSGTGTDSPLHF	TGTGCCAGCTCACGATCCGGGACAGGGACGGATTCACCCCTCCACTTT
TRBD1	TRBV11-3	TRBJ2-3	-	CASSETGDGTDTQYF	TGTGCCAGCAGCGAAACAGGGGACGGCACAGATACGCAGTATTTT
-	TRBV4-1	TRBJ2-7	-	CASSLRASSTYEQYF	TGCGCCAGCAGCCTGAGGGCCTCATCCACCTACGAGCAGTACTTC
TRBD1	TRBV6-6	TRBJ1-1	-	CASSPDRATEAFF	TGTGCCAGCAGTCCCGACAGGGCCACTGAAGCTTTCTTT
TRBD2	TRBV19	TRBJ2-1	-	CASSIEGGLAFSYNEQFF	TGTGCCAGTAGTATAGAGGGCGGACTAGCCTTCTCCTACAATGAGCAGTTCTTC
TRBD2	TRBV7-9	TRBJ2-5	-	CASSSGLAEETQYF	TGTGCCAGCAGCTCGGGACTAGCGGAAGAGACCCAGTACTTC
TRBD1	TRBV3-1/TRBV3-2	TRBJ1-4	-	CASSSWTGGGEKLFF	TGTGCCAGCAGCTCCTGGACAGGTGGGGGGGAAAAACTGTTTTTT
TRBD1	TRBV7-2	TRBJ1-1	-	CASSGQGRNTEAFF	TGTGCCAGCAGCGGACAGGGGAGGAACACTGAAGCTTTCTTT
TRBD2	TRBV10-2	TRBJ2-7	-	CASSETSGNSYEQYF	TGCGCCAGCAGTGAGACTAGCGGAAATTCCTACGAGCAGTACTTC
TRBD2	TRBV27	TRBJ2-7	-	CASSLREGGPYEQYF	TGTGCCAGCAGTTTACGGGAGGGAGGGCCCTACGAGCAGTACTTC
-	TRBV12-1	TRBJ2-3	-	CASTPPGCPDTQYF	TGTGCCAGCACCCCCCCAGGGTGTCCAGATACGCAGTATTTT
-	TRBV11-2	TRBJ2-5	-	CASSLNVRGETQYF	TGTGCCAGCAGCTTGAATGTCCGGGGAGAGACCCAGTACTTC
-	TRBV12-3/TRBV12-4	TRBJ1-2	-	CASSLSGFGGYTF	TGTGCCAGCAGTTTGTCCGGGTTCGGGGGCTACACCTTC
TRBD1	TRBV5-1	TRBJ2-1	-	CASSLPGTGRLFF	TGCGCCAGCAGCCTTCCCGGGACAGGGAGGCTATTCTTC
-	TRBV10-2	TRBJ2-5	-	CASSSQRMETQYF	TGCGCCAGCAGTTCCCAGCGGATGGAGACCCAGTACTTC
TRBD1	TRBV6-1	TRBJ1-1	-	CASSETGTGSRTEAFF	TGTGCCAGCAGTGAGACCGGGACAGGGAGTAGAACTGAAGCTTTCTTT
-	TRBV30	TRBJ2-3	-	CAWSVEETDTQYF	TGTGCCTGGAGTGTCGAGGAAACAGATACGCAGTATTTT
TRBD1	TRBV13	TRBJ1-6	-	CASSWTGVNSPLHF	TGTGCCAGCAGCTGGACAGGGGTTAATTCACCCCTCCACTTT
-	TRBV6-1	TRBJ2-3	-	CASSGANTDTQYF	TGTGCCAGCAGTGGAGCTAATACAGATACGCAGTATTTT
-	TRBV24-1	TRBJ2-3	-	CATSDPTGADTQYF	TGTGCCACCAGTGATCCCACAGGAGCAGATACGCAGTATTTT
-	TRBV28	TRBJ2-2	-	CASTGVSRTGELFF	TGTGCCAGCACCGGGGTCTCGAGGACCGGGGAGCTGTTTTTT